The 9 T cell receptor beta chains reported below all come from one sample, sequenced in a study of CD8 T cells in Susac syndrome. Random hexamers were used to reverse transcribe the RNA input (about 0.5 to 1 ug). A single record per CDR3 protein comes from TCRdb applying MiXCR to the immunoSEQ multiplex PCR reads. The sample lists 200,000 to 300,000 distinct CDR3 sequences; 85% to 95% were seen once. Input material: CD4+ T cells from PBMCs. The receptor set was obtained from a human donor with multiple sclerosis.

This clonotype has only one observation. In nucleotides, the CDR3 is TGTGCCAGCTGTCTAGCGGGAGTTACAGATACGCAGTATTTT. Its protein is CASCLAGVTDTQYF. This chain uses TRBV2 with TRBJ2-3; 10 nucleotides line up with TRBD2. Per the germline V gene, CDR1 is SNHLY and CDR2 is FYNNEI. The CDR3 sequence is 14 residues long. J lost 3 bases, V lost 8 bases, and 5 bases had no gene match.

J is TRBJ2-6 and V is TRBV9; either TRBD1 or TRBD2 may supply D (5 bases each). The CDR3 runs to 16 residues. The V gene lost 2 bases and the J gene lost 4 bases, with 13 bases spanning the gap. Germline loops: CDR1 SGDLS, CDR2 YYNGEE. This chain's CDR3 is CASSVSGAPGANVLTF. DNA for the CDR3: TGTGCCAGCAGCGTTTCCGGGGCCCCCGGGGCCAACGTCCTGACTTTC. The variable domain in full, completed from reference TRBV9 and TRBJ2-6, reads DSGVTQTPKHLITATGQRVTLRCSPRSGDLSVYWYQQSLDQGLQFLIQYYNGEERAKGNILERFSAQQFPDLHSELNLSSLELGDSALYFCASSVSGAPGANVLTFGAGSRLTVL.

V and J are TRBV19 and TRBJ1-1; D is perhaps TRBD1 (6 bases). The germline V and J ends were trimmed by 0 bases and 4 bases, with 12 bases remaining between them. The CDR3 has 15 amino acids. Germline assignment: CDR1 LNHDA and CDR2 SQIVND (reference sequence). CDR3 in DNA: TGTGCCAGTAGTATAGAAGGGGGAGGCGGCACTGAAGCTTTCTTT. This gives the protein CASSIEGGGGTEAFF. The complete variable domain, with remaining parts taken from reference TRBV19 and TRBJ1-1, reads DGGITQSPKYLFRKEGQNVTLSCEQNLNHDAMYWYRQDPGQGLRLIYYSQIVNDFQKGDIAEGYSVSREKKESFPLTVTSAQKNPTAFYLCASSIEGGGGTEAFFGQGTRLTVV.

The rearrangement links TRBV5-1 to TRBJ2-7; D call uncertain. CDR1 and CDR2 from the germline V gene are SGHRS and YFSETQ. Trimming cost V 3 bases and J 6 bases, with 10 bases left between them. The CDR3 sequence is 12 residues long. The CDR3 region is CASSSQGIEQYF. The DNA for the CDR3 is TGCGCCAGCAGCTCCCAAGGTATCGAGCAGTACTTC. Full variable domain (rest looked up from reference TRBV5-1 and TRBJ2-7): KAGVTQTPRYLIKTRGQQVTLSCSPISGHRSVSWYQQTPGQGLQFLFEYFSETQRNKGNFPGRFSGRQFSNSRSEMNVSTLELGDSALYLCASSSQGIEQYFGPGTRLTVT.

V is TRBV24-1 and J is TRBJ2-1; D is ambiguous. This CDR3 contains 14 residues. The germline gives CDR1 KGHDR, CDR2 SFDVKD. Trimming removed 6 bases at V and 3 bases at J, with 11 bases between. CDR3 amino acids: CATSSRVNYNEQFF. Here the CDR3 DNA reads TGTGCCACCAGTTCAAGGGTAAACTACAATGAGCAGTTCTTC.

The rearrangement uses TRBV19 and TRBJ1-5, with D perhaps TRBD1 (5 bases). This CDR3 is 15 amino acids long. The V gene lost 6 bases and the J gene lost 6 bases, with 18 bases spanning the gap. Germline V gives CDR1 LNHDA, CDR2 SQIVND (reference sequence). CDR3 protein: CASSLIEGYSQPQHF. The CDR3 DNA is TGTGCCAGTAGCCTGATAGAGGGGTACTCTCAGCCCCAGCATTTT.

This chain links TRBV9 with TRBJ2-1; 8 nucleotides line up with TRBD1. The J segment lost 6 bases and the V segment lost 0 bases, leaving 8 bases of the junction unmatched. Germline V gene sequence: CDR1 SGDLS, CDR2 YYNGEE. The length of the CDR3 is 16 residues. The CDR3 reads CASSVGGRGRFNEQFF. The CDR3 nucleotides read TGTGCCAGCAGCGTAGGAGGCAGGGGGCGGTTCAATGAGCAGTTCTTC.

V is TRBV27 and J is TRBJ1-2; 7 bases agree with TRBD1. The V gene end was trimmed by 3 bases and the J gene end by 3 bases; junction bases not matched to a gene: 7. The CDR3 contains 15 residues. Germline CDR1 and CDR2: MNHEY and SMNVEV (reference sequence). The CDR3 reads CASSLKGRGDYGYTF. CDR3 sequence (DNA): TGTGCCAGCAGTTTGAAGGGCAGGGGGGACTATGGCTACACCTTC.

The count of this clonotype is one. J is TRBJ2-7 and V is TRBV2; D tentatively reads TRBD1 or TRBD2 (5 bases each). The length of the CDR3 is 12 residues. Germline CDR1 is SNHLY and CDR2 is FYNNEI. V was trimmed by 6 bases and J by 3 bases, leaving 9 bases between them. CDR3 region: CASRGDRYEQYV. CDR3 nucleotides: TGTGCCAGCAGGGGGGACCGCTACGAGCAGTACGTC.